This TCR beta chain stems from a study of cytomegalovirus exposure and HLA in healthy donors. Study observations and caveats: After further analysis at a later stage, 16,951 TCR beta sequences were associated with HLA alleles at 0.05 false discovery rate. Reports indicate that TCR beta sequences accurately predicted the HLA-A and HLA-B alleles of most subjects. Later, TCR association rates were found to vary by HLA locus, highest for DRB1 and lowest for HLA-C.

Turning to this clone: Its antigen is not known.

60 Vbeta and 13 Jbeta primers were used in PCR. Profiling relied on immunoSEQ multiplex PCR, and the TCRdb table lists in-frame clones only, not all of them. There are 150,000 to 200,000 clones in the sample; more than 75% occur only once, and around 2.5% lies in the top ten. The CDR3 loop spans 12 amino acids. V gave up 4 bases and J gave up 5 bases, with 7 bases separating them. Looked up from germline, CDR1 is MNHNY and CDR2 is SVGAGI (reference sequence). Material for sequencing was PBMCs. V is TRBV6-6 and J is TRBJ2-3, with TRBD1 as a possible D gene (5 bases). The source is a man aged 25 to 40 in good health and CMV-seropositive. Written as DNA, the CDR3 is TGTGCCAGCAGTTTCACAGGAGATACGCAGTATTTT. Its protein product is CASSFTGDTQYF.